This entry concerns a single TCR beta chain. The sample holds a few counts of this clonotype. Its antigen is not yet known. Base-call qualities are not available, and no considerably larger clone is one nucleotide away. This sample's treatment or condition label indicates: in vitro stimulation with specific CMV peptide epitopes to enrich CMV-specific T cells. This sample stems from a study of T cell repertoires in cytomegalovirus infection (dated by TCRdb to about 2019). A note on the overall study: Peptide stimulations targeted recently identified HLA-C-restricted CMV epitopes, whose presentation resists viral immunomodulation, together with well-studied HLA-B-restricted epitopes. Because public TCR beta signatures pointed to carriage of CMV infection together with the matching HLA type, the HLA type of each donor mattered for the analysis.

General findings and caveats noted by the study authors: The ex vivo response was dominated by HLA-C-restricted CMV-specific TCR beta clonotypes, which also provided the single most frequent clonotype in two of eight donors. In both this cohort and an independent roughly 400-donor cohort, the cumulative frequency of public TCR beta family members distinguished carriers of CMV infection plus the relevant HLA type.

The germline ends are 16 bases apart after V is trimmed by 9 bases and J by 0 bases. The CDR3 holds 15 amino acids from the cysteine to the phenylalanine. Only the CDR3 region is kept as DNA, spanning 45 bases read in frame from base 1. CDR1 SGHKS and CDR2 YYEKEE were looked up in the germline V gene (reference sequence). Sequencing instrument: Illumina HiSeq 1500. TCRdb took the public reads, trimmed them with fastp at Q25, ran MiXCR for clone calling and kept in-frame beta chains. All rows with the same CDR3 protein become a single entry with the most common DNA and genes. Present in this sample are about 470,000 distinct CDR3 sequences, under 55% of which were seen just once. Approximately 40% of the sample is in the top ten clones.

The chain joins TRBV5-5 to TRBJ2-1; no D segment can be confidently identified. The source was cultured PBMCs, collected from culture after CMV antigen stimulation. This TCR was sampled from a human donor in good health (CMV status not recorded). Some clones in this sample may be carry-over from other donors' samples. The CDR3 region: CATSLWQSSYNEQFF. The bases read TGTGCCACCTCCTTATGGCAGAGCTCCTACAATGAGCAGTTCTTC.